The 5 T cell receptor beta chains in this list originate from one sample, sequenced in a study of T cell responses to AZD1222 COVID-19 vaccine. The table came from immunoSEQ multiplex PCR; TCRdb's copy has only in-frame clones and leaves some out. The sample records 85,000 to 100,000 clones, roughly nine tenths being singletons. The sequences come from peripheral blood, collected on day 0 of AZD1222 vaccination. The receptors here all came from an adult in good health.

J is TRBJ1-3 and V is TRBV10-2; 7 bases are a match to TRBD1. V dropped 5 bases and J dropped 4; count of bases not matched to a gene: 11. The CDR3 spans 16 residues. The V gene's germline CDR1 is WSHSY and CDR2 SAAADI. In DNA form, the CDR3 reads TGCGCCAGCAGTTCCGGGACAGCGATATTGGGAAACACCATATATTTT. It is translated as CASSSGTAILGNTIYF.

The rearrangement links TRBV5-1 to TRBJ1-1; 9 bases fit TRBD1. Trimming removed 6 bases from V and 3 bases from J; junction bases left unmatched: 3. CDR1 SGHRS and CDR2 YFSETQ come from the germline V gene. The CDR3 length is 13 residues. For the CDR3, the DNA is TGCGCCAGCATGGGACAGGGATACACTGAAGCTTTCTTT. Amino acids: CASMGQGYTEAFF.

This chain joins TRBV7-9 and TRBJ2-3, with a possible D match to TRBD2 (7 bases). Germline V gene sequence: CDR1 SEHNR, CDR2 FQNEAQ (reference sequence). Trimming stripped 8 bases from V and 4 bases from J, with 13 bases between. The CDR3 loop spans 13 amino acids. CDR3 DNA sequence: TGTGCCAGCCGGGGGGCCCAACCAGATACGCAGTATTTT. Translation: CASRGAQPDTQYF.

The chain recombines TRBV7-2 with TRBJ2-7, with D unclear. Germline V gene lookup returns CDR1 SGHTA and CDR2 FQGNSA. Trimming pared 4 bases from V and 0 bases from J, leaving 7 bases between. CDR3 length: 13 residues. This chain's CDR3 is CASSYDPSYEQYF. The DNA of the CDR3 is TGTGCCAGCAGCTATGACCCCTCCTACGAGCAGTACTTC. The full variable domain, its missing parts supplied by reference TRBV7-2 and TRBJ2-7, is GAGVSQSPSNKVTEKGKDVELRCDPISGHTALYWYRQSLGQGLEFLIYFQGNSAPDKSGLPSDRFSAERTGGSVSTLTIQRTQQEDSAVYLCASSYDPSYEQYFGPGTRLTVT.

The chain recombines TRBV6-1 with TRBJ1-5; no reliable D call. V lost 3 bases and J 7 bases, leaving 16 bases between the germline ends. The CDR3 is made up of 15 amino acids. Germline loops: CDR1 MNHNS, CDR2 SASEGT. CDR3: CASSEGKVGGQPQHF. CDR3 sequence (DNA): TGTGCCAGCAGTGAGGGCAAGGTGGGTGGGCAGCCCCAGCATTTT.